The next 23 T cell receptor beta chains were all read from a single sample in a study of Ad26.COV2.S vaccination and SARS-CoV-2 variants. The protocol was immunoSEQ multiplex PCR, while the TCRdb copy is restricted to in-frame clones and leaves out a portion. The sample has 87,000 or so clones, under 90% seen once. This specimen was peripheral blood, taken after recovery from COVID-19. The origin of the receptors is a human donor who had recovered from COVID-19.

A single count supports this clone. CDR3 residues: CASSLDRGGYEQYF. The CDR3 region has the DNA TGTGCCAGCAGCTTGGACAGGGGAGGCTACGAGCAGTACTTC. The rearrangement uses TRBV11-3 and TRBJ2-7; 9 bases map to TRBD1. This CDR3 has 14 amino acids. Germline CDR1 SGHNT, CDR2 YENEEA. J gave up 3 bases and V 3 bases, and 3 bases lay outside the gene matches.

The chain uses TRBV7-8 and TRBJ1-2; 9 positions agree with TRBD1. CDR1 is SGHVS, CDR2 FQNEAQ, per germline. The V segment lost 5 bases and the J segment 7 bases; nucleotides outside the gene matches: 8. The CDR3 length is 14 residues. This CDR3 is CASSRTTGGVGYTF. CDR3 bases: TGTGCCAGCAGCCGAACAACAGGGGGCGTTGGCTACACCTTC.

The chain combines TRBV28 with TRBJ1-2; maybe TRBD1 (5 bases). There are 13 residues in the CDR3. The V gene lost 6 bases and the J gene lost 2 bases, with 10 bases spanning the gap. Germline assignment: CDR1 MDHEN and CDR2 SYDVKM. CDR3 protein: CASSPRGNYGYTF. The CDR3 DNA reads TGTGCCAGCAGCCCGAGGGGAAACTATGGCTACACCTTC.

The V call is TRBV7-2, the J call TRBJ2-7; possibly TRBD2 for D (5 bases). The CDR3 consists of 17 residues. Between the trimmed V and J ends, which lost 2 bases and 2 bases, there was a span of 19 bases. The germline CDR1 and CDR2 sequences are SGHTA and FQGNSA. Written as DNA, the CDR3 is TGTGCCAGCAGCTTATCTCCCCAAAAGCGGCCAACCTACGAGCAGTACTTC. Encoded protein: CASSLSPQKRPTYEQYF.

This clone was recorded a few times. Here the CDR3 DNA reads TGTGCCAGCAGCCCCTCTAGCGGGAGAGCAGATACGCAGTATTTT. Amino acids: CASSPSSGRADTQYF. The chain is built from TRBV7-2 and TRBJ2-3; 10 bases agree with TRBD2. The germline V gene has CDR1 SGHTA and CDR2 FQGNSA. The CDR3 loop spans 15 amino acids. Trimming at V came to 5 bases and at J to 4 bases, leaving 6 bases not matched to a gene.

This clone has a single count. V and J are TRBV7-9 and TRBJ2-5; 8 bases are shared with TRBD1. In germline, CDR1 is SEHNR, CDR2 FQNEAQ (reference sequence). J gave up 2 bases and V 5 bases, and 7 bases lay outside the gene matches. The length of the CDR3 is 15 residues. The CDR3 is CASSPWTGPQETQYF. In DNA, the CDR3 is TGTGCCAGCAGCCCATGGACAGGGCCTCAAGAGACCCAGTACTTC.

The CDR3 coding sequence is TGTGCCAGCAGCCCCGGGGGGCACTCTGGAAACACCATATATTTT. Encoded protein: CASSPGGHSGNTIYF. V usage is TRBV11-2 and J usage is TRBJ1-3; TRBD1 might be the D (6 bases). V was cut by 5 bases and J by 0 bases, with 11 bases left in between. The CDR3 loop spans 15 amino acids. The germline CDR1 and CDR2 sequences are SGHAT and FQNNGV.

This chain links TRBV7-2 with TRBJ2-5; D is ambiguous. Germline loops: CDR1 SGHTA, CDR2 FQGNSA. Deletions cut 5 bases from V and 4 bases from J, with 8 bases between. The CDR3 contains 12 residues. The CDR3 sequence is CASSATGETQYF. CDR3 coding DNA: TGTGCCAGCAGCGCCACGGGAGAGACCCAGTACTTC.

The chain uses TRBV7-8 and TRBJ2-5; tentatively, D is TRBD1 or TRBD2 (5 bases each). The germline CDR1 and CDR2 sequences are SGHVS and FQNEAQ. The CDR3 is made up of 13 amino acids. Trimming left V 7 bases short and J 2 bases short, with 11 bases between. CDR3 in DNA: TGTGCCAGCATCCGGGACCGACAAGAGACCCAGTACTTC. Protein: CASIRDRQETQYF.

V and J are TRBV28 and TRBJ1-2; 7 nucleotides match TRBD1. This CDR3 contains 12 residues. V gave up 5 bases and J gave up 8 bases; unmatched junction bases: 5. From germline, CDR1 is MDHEN and CDR2 SYDVKM. CDR3 bases: TGTGCCAGCAGTAAAGACAGGGAGGGCTACACCTTC. The encoded protein is CASSKDREGYTF.

This clone appeared once. The V gene is TRBV19, the J gene TRBJ1-3, with D uncertain. The CDR3 consists of 14 residues. V lost 3 bases and J 0 bases, leaving 6 bases between the germline ends. Germline V lookup: CDR1 LNHDA, CDR2 SQIVND (reference sequence). DNA of the CDR3: TGTGCCAGTAGTATCCAGATCTCTGGAAACACCATATATTTT. Residues: CASSIQISGNTIYF.

The chain is built from TRBV5-5 and TRBJ2-7; 10 nucleotides align to TRBD2. Germline CDR1 and CDR2: SGHKS and YYEKEE (reference sequence). V trimming: 0 bases; J trimming: 0 bases; junction bases outside the gene matches: 0. The CDR3 has 15 amino acids. Here the CDR3 reads CASSLASGSSYEQYF. Written as DNA, the CDR3 is TGTGCCAGCAGCTTGGCTAGCGGGAGCTCCTACGAGCAGTACTTC.

This CDR3 is CASSPGQGAYNSPLHF. The CDR3 DNA reads TGCGCCAGCAGCCCCGGACAGGGAGCATATAATTCACCCCTCCACTTT. The rearrangement joins TRBV5-1 to TRBJ1-6, with 8 bases aligning to TRBD1. V gave up 4 bases and J gave up 4 bases; unmatched junction bases: 7. The CDR3 has 16 residues. Germline V lookup: CDR1 SGHRS, CDR2 YFSETQ.

The rearrangement links TRBV6-4 to TRBJ2-5; D remains ambiguous. V shed 0 bases and J shed 2 bases, with 10 bases lying between them. CDR3 length: 15 residues. The V gene's germline CDR1 is MRHNA and CDR2 SNTAGT. This CDR3 reads CASSDSRHPQETQYF. The CDR3 DNA sequence: TGTGCCAGCAGTGACTCGCGGCACCCACAAGAGACCCAGTACTTC.

The chain couples TRBV6-5 to TRBJ2-7; TRBD1 agrees at 10 bases. Trimming cost V 6 bases and J 5 bases; bases outside gene matches: 10. This CDR3 has 15 residues. The V gene's germline CDR1 is MNHEY and CDR2 SVGAGI. The CDR3 sequence is CASRYRDRGPHEQYF. DNA for the CDR3: TGTGCCAGCAGGTACCGGGACAGGGGTCCCCACGAGCAGTACTTC.

This chain joins TRBV5-6 and TRBJ2-4, with D perhaps matching TRBD2 (5 bases). Between the trimmed V and J ends, which lost 2 bases and 3 bases, there was a span of 15 bases. Germline CDR1 reads SGHDT; CDR2 reads YYEEEE. CDR3 length equals 16 residues. The CDR3 DNA reads as TGTGCCAGCAGCTTAATTACTAGACGGGACAAAAACATTCAGTACTTC. Translating it yields CASSLITRRDKNIQYF.

The chain combines TRBV19 with TRBJ2-7, with TRBD1 matching 8 bases. The CDR3 is 14 amino acids. Losses at the gene ends were 3 bases for V and 3 bases for J; bases not matched to a gene: 4. Germline CDR1 and CDR2: LNHDA and SQIVND (reference sequence). The CDR3 protein is CASSILGQDYEQYF. CDR3 DNA sequence: TGTGCCAGTAGTATCCTGGGACAGGACTACGAGCAGTACTTC.

The chain combines TRBV7-6 with TRBJ2-3; possible D gene TRBD2, 6 bases. Trimming stripped 5 bases from V and 6 bases from J, with 15 bases between. From germline, CDR1 is SGHVS and CDR2 FNYEAQ. CDR3 length equals 14 residues. The CDR3 spells CASSPRDFRDTQYF. The CDR3 DNA sequence: TGTGCCAGCAGCCCCAGGGACTTCCGCGATACGCAGTATTTT.

The chain uses TRBV29-1 and TRBJ2-1; 9 bases line up with TRBD2. Germline trimming cut 2 bases from V and 8 bases from J; bases unmatched to any gene: 10. The V gene's germline CDR1 is SQVTM and CDR2 ANQGSEA. CDR3 size: 15 residues. The CDR3: CSVEIAGVGSDEQFF. Written as DNA, the CDR3 is TGCAGCGTTGAAATAGCGGGAGTTGGAAGCGATGAGCAGTTCTTC.

This sequence joins TRBV7-9 and TRBJ2-3; D is ambiguous. Trimming took 5 bases from V and 6 from J, leaving 12 bases between them. This CDR3 is built from 13 residues. Germline values: CDR1 SEHNR, CDR2 FQNEAQ (reference sequence). DNA of the CDR3: TGTGCCAGCAGCGACCTAAACGGGGATACGCAGTATTTT. This encodes CASSDLNGDTQYF. Together with reference TRBV7-9 and TRBJ2-3, the CDR3 gives the full variable domain: DTGVSQNPRHKITKRGQNVTFRCDPISEHNRLYWYRQTLGQGPEFLTYFQNEAQLEKSRLLSDRFSAERPKGSFSTLEIQRTEQGDSAMYLCASSDLNGDTQYFGPGTRLTVL.

This chain connects TRBV18 to TRBJ1-4, with D hard to call. This CDR3 is 14 amino acids long. Trimming shortened V by 2 bases and J by 4 bases, and 8 bases separated the two germline ends. Germline-derived CDR1 and CDR2 are KGHSH and LQKENI. The CDR3 loop is CASSPTTDNEKLFF. CDR3 sequence (DNA): TGTGCCAGCTCACCAACCACCGATAATGAAAAACTGTTTTTT.

The rearrangement uses TRBV19 and TRBJ1-5; TRBD1 is a possible D gene (5 bases). The V end was cut by 5 bases, the J end by 8 bases, with 19 bases between. CDR3 length: 15 residues. Germline CDR1 LNHDA, CDR2 SQIVND (reference sequence). CDR3 sequence (DNA): TGTGCCAGTAGTCCCGGGAGGGGACGGTTTGAGCCCCAGCATTTT. It codes for CASSPGRGRFEPQHF.

The rearrangement uses TRBV4-2 and TRBJ1-5; weak D call: TRBD1 (6 bases). The CDR3 sequence is 15 residues long. Germline CDR1 LGHNA, CDR2 YNFKEQ. Trimming shortened V by 4 bases and J by 9 bases, and 19 bases separated the two germline ends. CDR3 protein: CASSPQGRARGPQHF. The CDR3 region has the DNA TGTGCCAGCAGCCCCCAAGGGCGGGCCAGGGGGCCCCAGCATTTT.